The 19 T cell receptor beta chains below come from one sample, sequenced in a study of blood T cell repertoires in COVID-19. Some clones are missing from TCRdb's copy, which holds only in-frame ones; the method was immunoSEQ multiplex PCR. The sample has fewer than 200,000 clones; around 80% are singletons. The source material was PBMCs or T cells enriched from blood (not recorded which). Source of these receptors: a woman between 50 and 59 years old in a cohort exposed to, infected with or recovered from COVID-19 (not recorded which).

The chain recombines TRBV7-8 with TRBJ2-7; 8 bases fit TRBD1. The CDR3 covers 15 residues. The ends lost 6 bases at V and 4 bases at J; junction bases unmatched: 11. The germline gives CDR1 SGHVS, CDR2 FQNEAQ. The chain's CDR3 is CASSLYRGFLYEQYF. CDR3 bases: TGTGCCAGCAGTTTATACAGGGGGTTTTTGTACGAGCAGTACTTC. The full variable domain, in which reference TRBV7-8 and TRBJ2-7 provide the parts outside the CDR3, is GAGVSQSPRYKVAKRGQDVALRCDPISGHVSLFWYQQALGQGPEFLTYFQNEAQLDKSGLPSDRFFAERPEGSVSTLKIQRTQQEDSAVYLCASSLYRGFLYEQYFGPGTRLTVT.

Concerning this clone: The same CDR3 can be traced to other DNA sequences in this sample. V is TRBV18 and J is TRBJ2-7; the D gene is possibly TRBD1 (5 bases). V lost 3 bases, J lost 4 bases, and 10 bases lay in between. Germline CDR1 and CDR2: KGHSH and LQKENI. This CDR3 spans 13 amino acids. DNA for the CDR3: TGTGCCAGCTCACCCCCAGGGCAATACGAGCAGTACTTC. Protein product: CASSPPGQYEQYF.

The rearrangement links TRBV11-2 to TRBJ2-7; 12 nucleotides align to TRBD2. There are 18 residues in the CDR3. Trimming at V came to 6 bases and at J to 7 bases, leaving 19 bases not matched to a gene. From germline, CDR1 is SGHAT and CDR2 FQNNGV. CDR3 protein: CASSSSSRSSGRAWEQYF. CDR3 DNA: TGTGCCAGCAGTTCCTCATCTCGGTCTAGCGGGAGGGCCTGGGAGCAGTACTTC.

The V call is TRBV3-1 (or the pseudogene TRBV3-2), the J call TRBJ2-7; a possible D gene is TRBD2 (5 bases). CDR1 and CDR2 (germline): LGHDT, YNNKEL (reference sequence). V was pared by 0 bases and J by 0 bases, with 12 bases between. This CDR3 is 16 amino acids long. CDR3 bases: TGTGCCAGCAGCCAAGATAGTACCCGGGGCTCCTACGAGCAGTACTTC. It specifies CASSQDSTRGSYEQYF.

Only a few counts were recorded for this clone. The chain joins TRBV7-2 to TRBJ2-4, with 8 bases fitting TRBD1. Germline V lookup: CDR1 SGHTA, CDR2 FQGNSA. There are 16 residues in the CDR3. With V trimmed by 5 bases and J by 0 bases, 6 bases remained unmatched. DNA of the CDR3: TGTGCCAGCAGCCATCGGACAGGGCAAGCCAAAAACATTCAGTACTTC. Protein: CASSHRTGQAKNIQYF.

This CDR3 reads CASSLQAGTDTQYF. In DNA form, the CDR3 reads TGTGCCAGCAGCTTACAGGCTGGCACAGATACGCAGTATTTT. This rearrangement joins TRBV7-3 to TRBJ2-3, with unresolved D. CDR1 is SGHTA and CDR2 is FQGTGA in the germline V gene. Deletions cut 2 bases from V and 1 base from J, with 7 bases between. This CDR3 comprises 14 residues. The variable domain in full, with the rest retrieved from reference TRBV7-3 and TRBJ2-3, is GAGVSQTPSNKVTEKGKYVELRCDPISGHTALYWYRQSLGQGPEFLIYFQGTGAADDSGLPNDRFFAVRPEGSVSTLKIQRTERGDSAVYLCASSLQAGTDTQYFGPGTRLTVL.

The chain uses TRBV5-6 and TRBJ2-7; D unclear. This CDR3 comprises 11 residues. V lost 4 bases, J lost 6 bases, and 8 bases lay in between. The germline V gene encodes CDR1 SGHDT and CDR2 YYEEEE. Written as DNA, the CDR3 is TGTGCCAGCAGCCTACAGAGCGAGCAGTACTTC. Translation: CASSLQSEQYF.

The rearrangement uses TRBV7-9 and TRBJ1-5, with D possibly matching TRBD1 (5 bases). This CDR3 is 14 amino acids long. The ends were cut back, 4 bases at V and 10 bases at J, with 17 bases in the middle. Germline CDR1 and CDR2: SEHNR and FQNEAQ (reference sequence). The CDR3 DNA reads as TGTGCCAGCAGCTCGACAGAGGATGTGAGACCCCAGCATTTT. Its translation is CASSSTEDVRPQHF.

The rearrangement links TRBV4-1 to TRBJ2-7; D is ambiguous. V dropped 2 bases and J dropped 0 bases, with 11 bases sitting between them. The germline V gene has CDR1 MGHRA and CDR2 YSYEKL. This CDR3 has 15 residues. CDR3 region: CASSQRVATSYEQYF. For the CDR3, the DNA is TGCGCCAGCAGCCAACGGGTGGCTACCTCCTACGAGCAGTACTTC.

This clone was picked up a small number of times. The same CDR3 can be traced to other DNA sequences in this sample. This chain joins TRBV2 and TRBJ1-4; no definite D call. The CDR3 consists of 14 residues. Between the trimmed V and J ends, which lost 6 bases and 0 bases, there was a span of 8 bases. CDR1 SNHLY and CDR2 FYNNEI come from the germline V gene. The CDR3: CASRPGATNEKLFF. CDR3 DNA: TGTGCCAGCAGGCCGGGAGCAACTAATGAAAAACTGTTTTTT. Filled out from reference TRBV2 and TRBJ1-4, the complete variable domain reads EPEVTQTPSHQVTQMGQEVILRCVPISNHLYFYWYRQILGQKVEFLVSFYNNEISEKSEIFDDQFSVERPDGSNFTLKIRSTKLEDSAMYFCASRPGATNEKLFFGSGTQLSVL.

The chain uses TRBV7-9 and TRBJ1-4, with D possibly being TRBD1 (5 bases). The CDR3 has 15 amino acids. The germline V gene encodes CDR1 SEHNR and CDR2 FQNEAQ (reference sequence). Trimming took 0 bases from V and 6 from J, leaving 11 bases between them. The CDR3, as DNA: TGTGCCAGCAGCTTAGCGCAGGGAGGGGATGAAAAACTGTTTTTT. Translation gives CASSLAQGGDEKLFF.

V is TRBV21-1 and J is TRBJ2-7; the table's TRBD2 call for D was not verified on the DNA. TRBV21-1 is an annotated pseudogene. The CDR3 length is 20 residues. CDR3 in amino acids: CASSKKLWTGETSGRDEQYF. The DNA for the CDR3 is TGTGCCAGCAGCAAAAAGTTGTGGACAGGGGAAACTAGCGGGAGGGACGAGCAGTACTTC.

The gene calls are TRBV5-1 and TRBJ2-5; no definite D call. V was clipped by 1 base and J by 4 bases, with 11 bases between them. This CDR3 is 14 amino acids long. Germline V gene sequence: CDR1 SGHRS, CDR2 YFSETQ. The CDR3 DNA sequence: TGCGCCAGCAGCTTGATGTCTCGAGGAGAGACCCAGTACTTC. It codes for CASSLMSRGETQYF.

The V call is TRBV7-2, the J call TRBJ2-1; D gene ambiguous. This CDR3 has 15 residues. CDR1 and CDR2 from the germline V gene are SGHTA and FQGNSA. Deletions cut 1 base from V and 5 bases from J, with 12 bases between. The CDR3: CASSLGGRENNEQFF. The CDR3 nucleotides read TGTGCCAGCAGCTTAGGCGGCCGCGAAAACAATGAGCAGTTCTTC.

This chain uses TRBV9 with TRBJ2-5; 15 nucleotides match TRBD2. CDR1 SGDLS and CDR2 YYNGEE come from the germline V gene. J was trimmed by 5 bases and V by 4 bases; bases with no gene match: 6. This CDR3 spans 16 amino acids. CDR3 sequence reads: CASSTRTSGRGETQYF. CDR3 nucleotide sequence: TGTGCCAGCAGCACGAGGACTAGCGGGAGGGGGGAGACCCAGTACTTC.

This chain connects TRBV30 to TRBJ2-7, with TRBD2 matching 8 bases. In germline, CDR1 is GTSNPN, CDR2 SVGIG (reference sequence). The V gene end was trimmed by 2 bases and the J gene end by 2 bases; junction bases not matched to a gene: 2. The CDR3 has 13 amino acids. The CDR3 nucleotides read TGTGCCTGGAGTCCGGGAGGGGCCTACGAGCAGTACTTC. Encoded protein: CAWSPGGAYEQYF.

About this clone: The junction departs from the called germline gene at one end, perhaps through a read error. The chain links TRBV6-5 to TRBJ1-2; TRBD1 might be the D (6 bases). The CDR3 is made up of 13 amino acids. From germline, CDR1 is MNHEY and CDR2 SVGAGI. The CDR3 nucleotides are TGTGCCAGCGGCGCCTTACAGGGTAATGGCAACACCTTC. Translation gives CASGALQGNGNTF.

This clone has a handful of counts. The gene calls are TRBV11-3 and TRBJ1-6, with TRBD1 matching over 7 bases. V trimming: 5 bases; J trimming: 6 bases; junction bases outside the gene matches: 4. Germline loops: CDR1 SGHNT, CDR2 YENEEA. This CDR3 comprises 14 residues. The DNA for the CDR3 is TGTGCCAGCAGCCGAGGGACAGTTAATTCACCCCTCCACTTT. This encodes CASSRGTVNSPLHF.

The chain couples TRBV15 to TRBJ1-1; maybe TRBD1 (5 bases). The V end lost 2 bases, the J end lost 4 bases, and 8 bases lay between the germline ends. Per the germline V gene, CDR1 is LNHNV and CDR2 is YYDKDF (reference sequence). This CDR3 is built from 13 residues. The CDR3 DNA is TGTGCCACCAGCAGACCGCAGGGCACTGAAGCTTTCTTT. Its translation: CATSRPQGTEAFF.